This T cell receptor beta chain was recorded in a study of cytomegalovirus exposure and HLA in healthy donors (dated by TCRdb to the late 2010s). In terms of the full investigation: According to an earlier analysis of several hundred of the donors, about 179 million T cells yielded roughly 100 million unique TCR beta sequences and about 300 Gb of sequence data. An early release that covered about 600 HLA-typed donors contained about 300 gigabases of sequencing data and 70 million to 100 million unique TCR sequences. Of the roughly 420 genotyped donors, 81% were placed in the genetic ancestry cluster associated with self-reported Caucasian donors. The aim of the study was to test whether cataloging public T cell receptors could identify signatures of past pathogen exposure. Using immunosequencing, the study profiled T cell repertoires from around 670 subjects and related those repertoires to cytomegalovirus serostatus. Besides the first cohort of about 730 subjects, a separate validation cohort made up of some 110 different subjects was used. To predict cytomegalovirus infection status, the study brought together high-throughput TCR immunosequencing, statistical association of individual TCRs with disease status, and machine learning. To study patterns of TCR occurrence, a later analysis re-analyzed previously published TCR beta repertoires from several hundred donors and added high-resolution HLA genotyping. Rather than drawing on any new phenotypic data, the later analysis identified candidate immune exposures from TCR beta sequences and the way those sequences occurred across donors. An earlier analysis of around 540 of the donors applied high-throughput TCR beta sequencing to assess whether each TCR beta V gene segment acted as functional or pseudogenic. Donor age, sex, ethnicity and CMV serostatus were compiled together with the repertoire data. Genome-wide SNP genotypes for about 60% of the 666 donors were used in a later genetic analysis, which treated that subset as a discovery cohort. Every repertoire in the discovery cohort had been generated on one and the same sequencing platform. Class I and class II HLA loci were covered by the typing at four-digit resolution. Typing coverage differed by locus: A, B, C, DRB1 and DQB1 were typed in roughly 620-630 donors, DQA1 in 500 to 550, DPA1 in approximately 610, and DPB1 in 400 to 480. Because of strong linkage in the cohort, four or five DR-DQ haplotypes were treated as single units for association and clustering. On average, around 200,000 unique TCR beta nucleotide sequences were sequenced per donor among about 400 genotyped donors of the cohort, with about 19% of those sequences being non-productive. Study-level results and caveats: The earlier analysis of some 540 of the donors excluded 15 to 20 rarely observed V segments, including chromosome 9 orphons, because counts were too low. In a later analysis, the rate of TCR association differed among HLA loci, with DRB1 alleles having the most associated TCRs and HLA-C alleles having the fewest. A later analysis found that most CMV-associated TCR beta chains appeared HLA-restricted, with HLA associations seemingly driven largely by CMV exposure. Linkage disequilibrium might explain the correlated functional status among segregating V segments, but an unknown experimental factor could not be excluded. CMV serostatus was the only immune exposure information available for the cohort. In this cohort, only TCR beta chains were sequenced, and detectable features were limited by the absence of alpha or paired-chain data. The authors suggested that the approach could potentially be generalized to other disease states and immunological phenotypes. According to a later genetic analysis, donors in an Asian-associated ancestry cluster had fewer N-insertions in productive TCRs than the roughly 670-donor mean. A group of highly shared sequence variants was considered likely to be a technical artifact of the sequencing pipeline. A total of fewer than 200 TCR beta chains were listed by the study as associated with cytomegalovirus. In vitro tests confirmed that a few of the cytomegalovirus-associated TCR beta chains recognize cytomegalovirus antigens. When HLA alleles, especially DR and DQ, strongly co-occurred, TCR associations were difficult to assign to individual alleles. Compared with equally common non-associated chains, HLA-associated TCR beta chains in a later analysis were more clonally expanded and had lower generation probabilities. Most TCR sequences were observed very rarely across donors, whereas some public TCRs were present in many individuals. In a later genetic analysis, a missense DCLRE1C variant was associated with V-gene and J-gene trimming of TCR beta chains, and the association was replicated in an independent cohort. In a later analysis, several top co-occurrence clusters were reported to appear linked to parvovirus B19, influenza, CMV and Epstein-Barr virus. Some IMGT-functional V segments, including TRBV6-2 and TRBV6-3, could not be distinguished by the 87-base-pair reads and were therefore excluded. In a later analysis, around 17,000 TCR beta sequences were associated with specific HLA alleles at a false discovery rate of 0.05. In an earlier analysis of approximately 590 of the donors, most TCR beta V segments appeared in productive rearrangements about 87% or about 30% of the time, broadly matching IMGT annotations. In both the original and validation cohorts, the classifier was reported to diagnose cytomegalovirus status with high specificity and sensitivity. A further reported finding was that TCR beta sequences accurately predicted the HLA-A and HLA-B alleles for most subjects in the first cohort. Presence/absence analyses assumed roughly uniform sequencing depth across donors, an assumption that may not hold. HLA typing was unavailable for some donors at each locus, so association tests used only the typed subset.

Library preparation was by the immunoSEQ multiplex PCR assay. A mixture of 60 forward primers for TCR Vbeta segments and 13 reverse primers for TCR Jbeta segments was used in the multiplex PCR. A multiplex PCR assay on genomic DNA amplified the CDR3 region of rearranged TCR beta genes. The amplified TCR beta libraries were sequenced on the Illumina HiSeq System as 87-base-pair reads. In the authors' own workflow: Across the 670 or so repertoires, a later analysis counted tens of millions of unique TCR beta chains, some 11 million of which were shared by at least two donors. Raw reads were error-corrected and collapsed into unique sequences with a nearest-neighbor algorithm that merged closely related sequences to remove PCR and sequencing errors. To assign V, D and J gene segments, CDR3 sequences were aligned to IMGT reference sequences. Each retained sequence needed at least a six-nucleotide match to both a V gene segment and a J gene segment. A rearrangement counted as productive if the CDR3 had no stop codons and remained in frame with V and J, and every other rearrangement counted as non-productive. Following IMGT convention, CDR3 was defined as the stretch from the second conserved V-encoded cysteine to the conserved J-encoded phenylalanine. The earlier analysis of about 530 of the donors excluded any sequence lacking an unambiguous match to a single V gene segment. An earlier analysis of 500 to 700 of the donors classified V segments as functional when productive rearrangements were above 56.7% and as segregating when the standard deviation between donors was above 5%. A statistical classification framework was developed to diagnose cytomegalovirus status using the catalog of TCR beta chain sequences. In a later analysis, TCR nucleotide sequences were compared against IMGT/GENE-DB human TR gene sequences so that V and J genes could be assigned. A later analysis assigned CDR3 sequences and most-parsimonious VDJ recombination scenarios with the TCRdist pipeline. In a later analysis, each TCR beta chain was defined by its CDR3 amino acid sequence together with its V-gene family, and reads without a unique V-gene family were excluded. As a way to deal with suspected cross-contamination and a sequencing artifact, a later analysis dropped 450 to 700 nucleotide sequences that were highly shared and had low generation probability. For each public chain, a later analysis derived a clonal expansion index from normalized ranks of inferred template counts within each repertoire. In a later analysis, generation probabilities were computed using a VDJ recombination model fitted to out-of-frame rearrangements, and the results were checked against IGoR. Hypergeometric tests were used in a later analysis to score TCR-TCR, TCR-HLA and TCR-CMV co-occurrence, with a repertoire-size bias correction applied to the TCR pairs. A later analysis estimated false discovery rates by permuting HLA or CMV assignments 20 times. In a later analysis, co-occurring TCRs were grouped using DBSCAN, and TCRdist sequence similarity was added for clustering within HLA-allele-positive subsets. Repertoires with fewer than 30,000 or more than 120,000 public chains, plus five repertoires with anomalous nucleotide sharing, were excluded from co-occurrence clustering. TCRdb's version of the immuneACCESS table is confined to in-frame rearrangements and falls short of the full clone set. An unresolved V gene accounts for under half of the shortfall where checked; the remainder is of unknown origin. V and J calls and clone size are as listed in that table; D and trimming were resolved from the DNA. The sample table contains around 120,000 clones; only one count was recorded for nearly 80% of them. The ten largest clonotypes hold 6.3% of the sample.

With respect to this clone: Its antigen is not yet known. There are no base qualities to consult, and no much larger clone falls within one base.

The cohort consisted of hundreds of healthy bone marrow donors. At the time of sampling, every cohort member was nominally healthy, though immune exposures that went unrecorded were likely present. The donor was CMV seronegative and was included in the group of about 400 seronegative cohort members. Every donor gave a peripheral blood sample, and the peripheral blood mononuclear cells from that sample were used for TCR beta sequencing. Genomic DNA was extracted from the blood cell samples with the Qiagen DNeasy Blood Extraction Kit. Reading the germline V gene gives CDR1 SGDLS and CDR2 YYNGEE. V lost 2 bases and J lost 2 bases, and the count of bases not matched to a germline gene is 1. The CDR3 has 16 amino acids, counting the end cysteine and phenylalanine. Kept here is only the CDR3 DNA, which spans 48 bases and is read in frame from base 1.

What was sequenced was PBMCs. The source of this sequence is a middle-aged woman in good health and CMV-seronegative. The rearrangement joined TRBV9 to TRBJ2-3, and 14 bases in between align with TRBD2. CDR3 region: CASSVGLAGATDTQYF. The nucleotide sequence reads as follows: TGTGCCAGCAGCGTGGGACTAGCGGGAGCCACAGATACGCAGTATTTT.